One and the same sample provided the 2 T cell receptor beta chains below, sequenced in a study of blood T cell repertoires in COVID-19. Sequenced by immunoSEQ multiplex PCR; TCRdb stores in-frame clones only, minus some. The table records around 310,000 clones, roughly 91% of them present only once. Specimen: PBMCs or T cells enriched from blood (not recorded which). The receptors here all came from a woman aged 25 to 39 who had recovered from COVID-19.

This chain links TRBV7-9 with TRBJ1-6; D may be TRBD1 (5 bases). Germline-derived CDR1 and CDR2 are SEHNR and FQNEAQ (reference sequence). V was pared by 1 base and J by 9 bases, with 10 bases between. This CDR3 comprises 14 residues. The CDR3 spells CASSLGGGGSPLHF. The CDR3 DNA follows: TGTGCCAGCAGCTTAGGTGGGGGAGGTTCACCCCTCCACTTT.

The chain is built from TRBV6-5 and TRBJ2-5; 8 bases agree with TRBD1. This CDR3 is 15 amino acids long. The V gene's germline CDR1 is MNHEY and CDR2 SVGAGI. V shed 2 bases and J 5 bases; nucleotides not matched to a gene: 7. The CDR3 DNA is TGTGCCAGCAGTTACGAACAGGGGGAGTGGGAGACCCAGTACTTC. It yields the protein CASSYEQGEWETQYF.